Listed below are T cell receptor beta chains from one sample, sequenced in a study of shared clonotypes between healthy human individuals. Repertoires were generated with immunoSEQ multiplex PCR, while TCRdb's copy carries only in-frame clones and drops some. The sample has some 2,100,000 clones, 85% to 95% seen once; the top ten hold around 1.7%. The sample was naive CD8+ T cells from PBMCs. Receptor source: a young man in good health. Some clones in this sample may be carry-over from other donors' samples. CDR3s include the opening cysteine and the closing phenylalanine or tryptophan. D genes are given only for firm matches. The size field is filled for only some rows; it gives once, few, many or a size class.

TRBV27	-	-	TRBJ2-7	CASSLFGHEQYF	TGTGCCAGCAGTTTATTTGGCCACGAGCAGTACTTC
TRBV2	-	-	TRBJ2-1	CASSGLVGYNEQFF	TGTGCCAGCAGTGGTCTAGTCGGGTACAATGAGCAGTTCTTC
TRBV5-1	-	once	TRBJ1-3	CASSPYHSLSGNTIYF	TGCGCCAGCAGCCCGTACCATAGCCTCTCTGGAAACACCATATATTTT
TRBV10-3	TRBD1	-	TRBJ1-1	CAISGQGAPEAFF	TGTGCCATCAGTGGGCAGGGGGCCCCTGAAGCTTTCTTT
TRBV7-9	-	once	TRBJ1-2	CASSLVSFPGYGYTF	TGTGCCAGCAGCTTAGTTTCGTTTCCGGGCTATGGCTACACCTTC
TRBV27	TRBD1	-	TRBJ1-5	CASGQGRFDQPQHF	TGTGCCAGTGGACAGGGACGTTTTGATCAGCCCCAGCATTTT
TRBV30	-	-	TRBJ1-5	CAWSTENSNQPQHF	TGTGCCTGGAGTACAGAGAATAGCAATCAGCCCCAGCATTTT
TRBV23-1	-	-	TRBJ1-5	CASSQSRAQHF	TGCGCCAGCAGTCAATCGAGGGCCCAGCATTTT
TRBV19	TRBD1	-	TRBJ1-1	CASSAGAGGNTEAFF	TGTGCCAGTAGTGCCGGGGCAGGGGGGAACACTGAAGCTTTCTTT
TRBV29-1	-	once	TRBJ2-1	CSVDRKTYNEQFF	TGCAGCGTAGACAGGAAGACCTACAATGAGCAGTTCTTC
TRBV7-9	-	once	TRBJ2-1	CASSLDWEVMEQFF	TGTGCCAGCAGCTTAGATTGGGAGGTAATGGAGCAGTTCTTC
TRBV28	TRBD1	-	TRBJ2-3	CASSFRDRGADTQYF	TGTGCCAGCAGTTTCCGGGACAGGGGCGCAGATACGCAGTATTTT
TRBV5-8	-	-	TRBJ2-2	CASTSRDTPGELFF	TGTGCCAGCACCTCCCGGGACACACCCGGGGAGCTGTTTTTT
TRBV5-4	TRBD1	-	TRBJ1-2	CASSHRGKNYGYTF	TGTGCCAGCAGCCACAGGGGAAAGAACTATGGCTACACCTTC
TRBV4-3	-	-	TRBJ2-1	CASSLFASSYNEQFF	TGCGCCAGCAGCCTCTTTGCTAGCTCCTACAATGAGCAGTTCTTC
TRBV9	-	-	TRBJ2-2	CASSEWDGRAGELFF	TGTGCCAGCAGCGAATGGGACGGAAGAGCCGGGGAGCTGTTTTTT
TRBV7-8	-	-	TRBJ2-6	CASSPFGFSVSGANVLTF	TGTGCCAGCAGCCCGTTCGGATTTTCAGTTTCTGGGGCCAACGTCCTGACTTTC